The clone carrying this T cell receptor (beta chain) was seen at least ten times. Antigen: not known. The sample belongs to a study of CD8 T cells in ankylosing spondylitis. Study-level points and caveats: Clones tied to disease were said to be significantly enriched in matched ankylosing spondylitis synovial fluid. One TCR beta motif, made up of roughly eight highly homologous variants, appeared characteristic of ankylosing spondylitis blood.

A quantitative 5'-RACE method, one with molecular barcodes, was used to make TCR beta libraries. Each CDR3 protein gets one entry after TCRdb re-called the 5' RACE reads with MiXCR. Altogether about 240,000 distinct CDR3 sequences are present, roughly 25% being singletons, with the ten largest covering over 0.55%. This CDR3 is built from 12 residues. V lost 8 bases and J lost 9, with 17 bases in between. Per germline, CDR1 MDHEN and CDR2 SYDVKM. The chain has TRBV28 and TRBJ2-7; D not certain. The source of this sequence is a male donor with ankylosing spondylitis or in good health (not recorded which). Material for sequencing was blood, either unsorted or a sorted T cell fraction (not recorded which). CDR3 DNA sequence: TGTGCCAGCCTAGGGCCCTCTACGTTGCAGTACTTC. Protein sequence: CASLGPSTLQYF.